This T cell receptor (beta chain) was obtained from a study of shared clonotypes between healthy human individuals. Turning to the study itself: Ranging from 18 to 49 in age, donors were two women and a few men. CD4 naive and CD4 memory each took three plates per donor, while CD8 naive took two and CD8 memory one.

This CDR3 contains 14 residues. V gave up 0 bases and J gave up 6 bases, with 12 bases separating them. Germline loops: CDR1 SGHDT, CDR2 YYEEEE. Study-level points and caveats: In the sorted subsets, rarefaction showed sequencing was incomplete despite large depth. Non-shared clonotypes had lower generation probabilities than those shared by all four donors.

Sequencing was performed with immunoSEQ multiplex PCR; in TCRdb, only in-frame clones are kept and a portion is missing. The sample includes approximately 2,300,000 clones, under 95% seen only once; the top ten take 0.37%. Concerning this clone: What it recognizes is unknown.

This receptor was taken from a man between 18 and 35 years old in good health. Some clones in this sample may be carry-over from other donors' samples. The source material was naive CD4+ T cells from PBMCs. The subset denotes: CD45RA+ positively selected. This chain uses TRBV5-6 with TRBJ1-1; D not resolved. The CDR3 DNA sequence: TGTGCCAGCAGCTTGGGCAGTGGGAGGGCTGAAGCTTTCTTT. Its protein is CASSLGSGRAEAFF.